This TCR beta chain was sequenced for a study of neurological immune-mediated disorders. Germline V gene lookup returns CDR1 MNHNY and CDR2 SVGAGI (reference sequence). V shed 6 bases and J shed 0 bases, with 15 bases lying between them. This CDR3 comprises 16 residues. Where libraries were unsorted, they were derived from 2 million PBMCs stored at -80 degrees C. cDNA was made by 5'RACE with 10-nucleotide random UMIs. TCRdb fed the 5' RACE reads into MiXCR, producing one record per CDR3 protein. The sample includes more than 45,000 distinct CDR3 sequences, about 2.5% of them seen just once. This clonotype was recorded at least ten times. Its specificity is not known. The study's findings and limits: In HTLV-1-associated myelopathy, TCR clonal expansion was greatest, and in multiple sclerosis it was least, below healthy controls. The absence of shared CDR3 amino acid sequences among expanded clones across subjects suggests private repertoires in all groups.

The receptor was derived from a man aged 45 to 65 with multiple sclerosis. What was sequenced was PBMCs. The rearrangement links TRBV6-6 to TRBJ1-5; D might be TRBD1 (6 bases). CDR3 amino acids: CASSPPGQYSNQPQHF. CDR3 in DNA: TGTGCCAGCAGCCCCCCCGGACAGTATAGCAATCAGCCCCAGCATTTT.